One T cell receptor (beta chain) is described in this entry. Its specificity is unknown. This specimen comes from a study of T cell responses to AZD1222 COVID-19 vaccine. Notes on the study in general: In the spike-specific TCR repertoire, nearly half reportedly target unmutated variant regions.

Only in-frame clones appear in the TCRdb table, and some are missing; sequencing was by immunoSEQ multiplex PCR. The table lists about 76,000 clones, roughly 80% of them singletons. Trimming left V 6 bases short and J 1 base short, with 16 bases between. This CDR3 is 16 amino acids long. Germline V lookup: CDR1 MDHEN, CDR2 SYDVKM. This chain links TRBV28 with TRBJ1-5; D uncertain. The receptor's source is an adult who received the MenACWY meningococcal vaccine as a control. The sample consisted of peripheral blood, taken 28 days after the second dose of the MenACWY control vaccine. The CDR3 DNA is TGTGCCAGCAGAGGCAGTCCAGCACGGAGCAATCAGCCCCAGCATTTT. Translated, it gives CASRGSPARSNQPQHF.